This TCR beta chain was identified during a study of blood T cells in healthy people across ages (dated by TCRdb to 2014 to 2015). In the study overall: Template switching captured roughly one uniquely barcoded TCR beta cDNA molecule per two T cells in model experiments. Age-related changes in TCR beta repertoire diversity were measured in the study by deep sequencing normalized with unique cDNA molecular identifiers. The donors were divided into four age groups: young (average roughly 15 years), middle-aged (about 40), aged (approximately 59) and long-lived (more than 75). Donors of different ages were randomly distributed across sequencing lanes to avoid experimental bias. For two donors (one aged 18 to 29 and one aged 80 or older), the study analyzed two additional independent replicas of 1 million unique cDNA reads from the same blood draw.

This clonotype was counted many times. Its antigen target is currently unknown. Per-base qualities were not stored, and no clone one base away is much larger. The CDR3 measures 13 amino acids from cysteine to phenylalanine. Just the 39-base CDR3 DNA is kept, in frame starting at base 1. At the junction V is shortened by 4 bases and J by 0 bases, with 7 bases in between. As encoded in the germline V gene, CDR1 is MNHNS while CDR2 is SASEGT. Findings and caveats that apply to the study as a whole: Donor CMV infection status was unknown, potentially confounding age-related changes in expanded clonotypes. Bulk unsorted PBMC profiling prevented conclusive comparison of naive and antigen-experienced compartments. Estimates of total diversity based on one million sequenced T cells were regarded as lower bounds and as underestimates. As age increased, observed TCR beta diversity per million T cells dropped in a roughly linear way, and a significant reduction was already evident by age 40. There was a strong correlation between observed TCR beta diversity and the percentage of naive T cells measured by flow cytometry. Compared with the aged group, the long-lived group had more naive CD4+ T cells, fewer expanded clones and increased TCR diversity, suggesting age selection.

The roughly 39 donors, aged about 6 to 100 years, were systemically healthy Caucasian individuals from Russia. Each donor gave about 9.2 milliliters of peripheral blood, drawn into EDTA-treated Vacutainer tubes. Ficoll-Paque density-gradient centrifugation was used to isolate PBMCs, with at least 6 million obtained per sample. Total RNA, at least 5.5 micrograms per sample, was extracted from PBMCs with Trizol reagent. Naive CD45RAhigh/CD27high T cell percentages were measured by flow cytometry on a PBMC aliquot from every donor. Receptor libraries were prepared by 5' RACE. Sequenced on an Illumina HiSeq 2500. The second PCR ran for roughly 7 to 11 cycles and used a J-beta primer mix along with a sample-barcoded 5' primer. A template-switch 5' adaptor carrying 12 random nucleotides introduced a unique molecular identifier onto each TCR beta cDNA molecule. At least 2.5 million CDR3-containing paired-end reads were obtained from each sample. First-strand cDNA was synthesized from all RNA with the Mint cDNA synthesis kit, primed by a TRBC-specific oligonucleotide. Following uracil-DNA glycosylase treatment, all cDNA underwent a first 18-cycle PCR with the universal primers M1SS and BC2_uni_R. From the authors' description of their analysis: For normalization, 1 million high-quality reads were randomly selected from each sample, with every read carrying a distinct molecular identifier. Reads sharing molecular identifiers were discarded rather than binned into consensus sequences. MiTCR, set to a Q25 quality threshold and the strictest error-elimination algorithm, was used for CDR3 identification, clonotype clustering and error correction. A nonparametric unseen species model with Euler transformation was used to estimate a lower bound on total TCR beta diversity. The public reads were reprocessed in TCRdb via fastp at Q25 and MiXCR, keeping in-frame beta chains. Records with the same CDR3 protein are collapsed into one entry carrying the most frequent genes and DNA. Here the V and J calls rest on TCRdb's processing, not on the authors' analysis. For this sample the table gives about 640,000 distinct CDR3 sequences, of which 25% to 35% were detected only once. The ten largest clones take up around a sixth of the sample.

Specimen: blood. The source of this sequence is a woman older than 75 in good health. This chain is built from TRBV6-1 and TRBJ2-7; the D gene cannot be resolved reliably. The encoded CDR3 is CASSAGISYEQYF. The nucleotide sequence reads TGTGCCAGCAGTGCAGGAATCTCCTACGAGCAGTACTTC.